These 13 T cell receptor beta chains originate from one sample sequenced in a study of blood T cell repertoires in COVID-19 (dated by TCRdb to about 2020). Receptors were amplified or captured by the immunoSEQ multiplex PCR assay. Here the immuneACCESS table is served through TCRdb, limited to in-frame sequences with V and J called. Missing clones are a known gap in these copies; in checked studies unresolved V genes cover under half, and the rest lacks a known reason. A total of roughly 250,000 clones appear in this sample, 84% of them only once. The ten largest clonotypes hold 4% to 4.5% of the sample. The sample consisted of peripheral blood. Every receptor here comes from a man over 45 with acute or convalescent COVID-19.

This chain uses TRBV28 with TRBJ2-7; a weak D match, TRBD2 (6 bases). Trimming took 5 bases from V and 6 from J, leaving 17 bases between them. Germline V CDR1 and CDR2: MDHEN, SYDVKM. CDR3 length: 14 amino acids. CDR3 sequence: CASSMLSSSVEQYF. The CDR3, as DNA: TGTGCCAGCAGTATGCTTTCGTCTAGCGTCGAGCAGTACTTC.

This clone was counted only a few times. The chain combines TRBV6-5 with TRBJ1-3; D not resolved. In germline, CDR1 is MNHEY, CDR2 SVGAGI. The CDR3 is made up of 15 amino acids. V lost 5 bases and J 2 bases, leaving 13 bases between the germline ends. CDR3 amino acids: CASSRHSRPGNTIYF. As DNA, the CDR3 is TGTGCCAGCAGTCGCCACAGTCGCCCTGGAAACACCATATATTTT.

V gene TRBV18 combines with J gene TRBJ1-1, with D possibly matching TRBD1 (6 bases). This CDR3 spans 14 amino acids. Germline-derived CDR1 and CDR2 are KGHSH and LQKENI. Trimming removed 3 bases from V and 5 bases from J, with 13 bases in between. The CDR3 here is CASSPGGLATEAFF. In nucleotides, the CDR3 is TGTGCCAGCTCACCGGGGGGGCTAGCGACTGAAGCTTTCTTT.

The chain employs TRBV5-5 and TRBJ2-2; D is ambiguous. Deletions cut 0 bases from V and 1 base from J, with 7 bases between. The CDR3 is made up of 15 amino acids. From germline, CDR1 is SGHKS and CDR2 YYEKEE (reference sequence). CDR3 nucleotide sequence: TGTGCCAGCAGCTTGGCGCGTGAGAACACCGGGGAGCTGTTTTTT. It is translated as CASSLARENTGELFF.

This chain connects TRBV2 to TRBJ2-1; TRBD2 matches at 7 bases. V was clipped by 2 bases and J by 4 bases; unmatched bases: 5. Looked up from germline, CDR1 is SNHLY and CDR2 is FYNNEI. The CDR3 length is 15 residues. CDR3 sequence: CASSEIGRTYNEQFF. As DNA, the CDR3 is TGTGCCAGCAGTGAAATCGGGAGGACTTACAATGAGCAGTTCTTC. The variable domain in full, completed from reference TRBV2 and TRBJ2-1, reads EPEVTQTPSHQVTQMGQEVILRCVPISNHLYFYWYRQILGQKVEFLVSFYNNEISEKSEIFDDQFSVERPDGSNFTLKIRSTKLEDSAMYFCASSEIGRTYNEQFFGPGTRLTVL.

The chain recombines TRBV5-6 with TRBJ2-2; 8 positions agree with TRBD1. CDR3 length: 16 residues. The J segment lost 5 bases and the V segment lost 0 bases, leaving 6 bases of the junction unmatched. Germline lookup yields CDR1 SGHDT and CDR2 YYEEEE. DNA for the CDR3: TGTGCCAGCAGCTTGGGGACAGGGAAATTTACCGGGGAGCTGTTTTTT. Protein product: CASSLGTGKFTGELFF.

The chain has TRBV9 and TRBJ2-3; tentative D call: TRBD1 (5 bases). CDR1 and CDR2 (germline): SGDLS, YYNGEE. CDR3 length: 14 amino acids. V lost 0 bases to trimming and J lost 8 bases, with 13 bases between them. This CDR3 reads CASSVAGVRGTQYF. Here the CDR3 DNA reads TGTGCCAGCAGCGTAGCGGGTGTAAGGGGTACGCAGTATTTT. The full variable domain, rest sourced from reference TRBV9 and TRBJ2-3, is DSGVTQTPKHLITATGQRVTLRCSPRSGDLSVYWYQQSLDQGLQFLIQYYNGEERAKGNILERFSAQQFPDLHSELNLSSLELGDSALYFCASSVAGVRGTQYFGPGTRLTVL.

By frequency in the sample, this clone is medium-sized. The chain has TRBV11-2 and TRBJ2-7; 9 bases align to TRBD1. Losses at the gene ends were 5 bases for V and 2 bases for J; bases not matched to a gene: 4. Germline V gives CDR1 SGHAT, CDR2 FQNNGV. The CDR3 loop spans 14 amino acids. The CDR3, as DNA: TGTGCCAGCAGCCTGGGGACAGGGCCCTACGAGCAGTACTTC. This sequence encodes CASSLGTGPYEQYF. Full variable domain (remainder filled in from reference TRBV11-2 and TRBJ2-7): EAGVAQSPRYKIIEKRQSVAFWCNPISGHATLYWYQQILGQGPKLLIQFQNNGVVDDSQLPKDRFSAERLKGVDSTLKIQPAKLEDSAVYLCASSLGTGPYEQYFGPGTRLTVT.

V gene TRBV13 combines with J gene TRBJ2-7, with 8 bases aligning to TRBD1. V was pared by 5 bases and J by 1 base, with 13 bases of the junction left unmatched. Germline V CDR1 and CDR2: PRHDT, FYEKMQ (reference sequence). CDR3 length: 17 amino acids. The CDR3 nucleotides are TGTGCCAGCAGCCAAGAAACAGGGGGTAGGAGTTCCTACGAGCAGTACTTC. As protein: CASSQETGGRSSYEQYF. Filled out from reference TRBV13 and TRBJ2-7, the complete variable domain reads AAGVIQSPRHLIKEKRETATLKCYPIPRHDTVYWYQQGPGQDPQFLISFYEKMQSDKGSIPDRFSAQQFSDYHSELNMSSLELGDSALYFCASSQETGGRSSYEQYFGPGTRLTVT.

The chain combines TRBV19 with TRBJ1-5, with D unclear. Trimming shortened V by 3 bases and J by 7 bases, and 10 bases separated the two germline ends. The length of the CDR3 is 13 residues. Germline CDR1 LNHDA, CDR2 SQIVND (reference sequence). CDR3 sequence (DNA): TGTGCCAGTAGTATTCAGGAATGGCAGCCCCAGCATTTT. It codes for CASSIQEWQPQHF.

The V call is TRBV27, the J call TRBJ2-7; 14 nucleotides match TRBD2. Germline V gene sequence: CDR1 MNHEY, CDR2 SMNVEV (reference sequence). Trimming removed 5 bases from V and 2 bases from J; junction bases left unmatched: 5. The CDR3 covers 16 residues. CDR3 nucleotides: TGTGCCAGCAGTCCCCGACTAGCGGGAGGGCCCTACGAGCAGTACTTC. This sequence encodes CASSPRLAGGPYEQYF.

The V gene is TRBV2, the J gene TRBJ2-1; 11 bases are shared with TRBD2. V shed 6 bases, J shed 5 bases, and the junction held 3 bases outside the gene matches. This CDR3 region has 14 residues. Germline assignment: CDR1 SNHLY and CDR2 FYNNEI. The CDR3 sequence is CASRLAGVDNEQFF. The CDR3, as DNA: TGTGCCAGCAGACTAGCGGGAGTAGACAATGAGCAGTTCTTC. Full variable domain (rest looked up from reference TRBV2 and TRBJ2-1): EPEVTQTPSHQVTQMGQEVILRCVPISNHLYFYWYRQILGQKVEFLVSFYNNEISEKSEIFDDQFSVERPDGSNFTLKIRSTKLEDSAMYFCASRLAGVDNEQFFGPGTRLTVL.

The chain couples TRBV19 to TRBJ1-1; TRBD1 matches 8 bases. In germline, CDR1 is LNHDA, CDR2 SQIVND (reference sequence). The CDR3 is 14 residues long. J was trimmed by 6 bases and V by 6 bases; bases with no gene match: 9. CDR3 protein: CASRRTGNEPEAFF. The CDR3 DNA follows: TGTGCCAGTAGGCGGACAGGGAACGAACCTGAAGCTTTCTTT.